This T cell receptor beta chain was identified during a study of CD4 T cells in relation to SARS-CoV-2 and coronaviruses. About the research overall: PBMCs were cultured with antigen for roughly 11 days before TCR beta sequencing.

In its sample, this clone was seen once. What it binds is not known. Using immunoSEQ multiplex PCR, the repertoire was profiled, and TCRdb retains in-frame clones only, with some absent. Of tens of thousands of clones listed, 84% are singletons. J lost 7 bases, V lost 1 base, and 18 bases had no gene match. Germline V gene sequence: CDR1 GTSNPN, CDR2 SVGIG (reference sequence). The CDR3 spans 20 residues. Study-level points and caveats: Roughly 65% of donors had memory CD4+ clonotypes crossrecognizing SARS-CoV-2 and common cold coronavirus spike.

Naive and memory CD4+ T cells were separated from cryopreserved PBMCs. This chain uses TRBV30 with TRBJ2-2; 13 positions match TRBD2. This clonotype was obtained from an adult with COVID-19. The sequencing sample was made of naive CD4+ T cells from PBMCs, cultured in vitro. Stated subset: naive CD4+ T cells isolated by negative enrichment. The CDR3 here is CAWSEFWGTSGETTDGELFF. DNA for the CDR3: TGTGCCTGGAGTGAATTTTGGGGGACTAGCGGGGAGACGACGGACGGGGAGCTGTTTTTT.